The clone carrying this T cell receptor beta chain was observed a few times. What it binds is unknown. The entry originates in a study of beta chain features in type 1 diabetes. Study-wide points: VDJ junctions from type 1 diabetes patients carried fewer insertions and larger deletions. There was no resolution here of whether HLA type influences TCRB rearrangement. Moderate yet significant TCRB CDR3 shortening was seen in Type 1 diabetes patients in all four CD4+ subsets.

Expressed TCRB transcripts were sequenced because the isolated RNA had all been reverse transcribed beforehand. Generated by immunoSEQ multiplex PCR, the TCRdb table keeps only in-frame clones and is missing some. The sample shows fewer than 350,000 clones, about 15% of them seen only once. The germline V gene encodes CDR1 SEHNR and CDR2 FQNEAQ (reference sequence). V was cut by 7 bases and J by 1 base, with 13 bases left in between. This CDR3 has 14 amino acids. J is TRBJ1-2 and V is TRBV7-9; no definite D call. The clonotype comes from a man younger than 35 with type 1 diabetes. Specimen: naive CD4+ T cells from blood. The CDR3 sequence is CASTVPDINYGYTF. The CDR3 DNA sequence: TGTGCCAGCACCGTTCCAGATATTAACTATGGCTACACCTTC.